This entry describes one T cell receptor (beta chain). The data originate from a study of cytotoxic CD8 clonotypes in ibrutinib-treated CLL. Some clones are missing from TCRdb's copy, which holds only in-frame ones; the method was immunoSEQ multiplex PCR. This table holds more than 140,000 clones, approximately 80% found once. This CDR3 comprises 13 residues. Deletions cut 5 bases from V and 4 bases from J, with 11 bases between. The germline V gene encodes CDR1 MDHEN and CDR2 SYDVKM. The V call is TRBV28, the J call TRBJ1-2; D perhaps matches TRBD1 (6 bases). The receptor comes from a human donor with chronic lymphocytic leukemia. Sequences were derived from PBMCs, sampled after 12 months of ibrutinib treatment. CDR3 DNA: TGTGCCAGCAGTCCCCCGGACAGCTATGGCTACACCTTC. Encoded protein: CASSPPDSYGYTF.